The sequence of this T cell receptor (beta chain) was determined in a study of a mutant IDH1 vaccine in newly diagnosed glioma. On this clone itself: Its target is unknown.

Assay used: immunoSEQ multiplex PCR; TCRdb lists only in-frame clones, some missing. This table has 35,000 to 45,000 clones, roughly 80% appearing once. The time point was: week 11, during vaccination. The investigators gave 300 ug of mutant IDH1 20-mer peptide in each vaccine dose, together with topical imiquimod. The specimen comprised peripheral blood mononuclear cells (PBMCs), sampled from a glioma patient whose treatment included an IDH1 peptide vaccine. The TCR was taken from a woman in her 30s with glioma. Some clones in this sample may be carry-over from other donors' samples.

This CDR3 is CASSLGTLLYEQYF. CDR3 sequence (DNA): TGTGCCAGCAGCTTAGGGACACTTCTCTACGAGCAGTACTTC. The chain carries TRBV7-9 and TRBJ2-7, with D perhaps matching TRBD1 (5 bases). The V and J ends lost 1 base and 3 bases respectively, with 10 bases between them. The length of the CDR3 is 14 residues. Germline V gene data show CDR1 as SEHNR and CDR2 as FQNEAQ (reference sequence). Full variable domain (remainder filled in from reference TRBV7-9 and TRBJ2-7): DTGVSQNPRHKITKRGQNVTFRCDPISEHNRLYWYRQTLGQGPEFLTYFQNEAQLEKSRLLSDRFSAERPKGSFSTLEIQRTEQGDSAMYLCASSLGTLLYEQYFGPGTRLTVT.